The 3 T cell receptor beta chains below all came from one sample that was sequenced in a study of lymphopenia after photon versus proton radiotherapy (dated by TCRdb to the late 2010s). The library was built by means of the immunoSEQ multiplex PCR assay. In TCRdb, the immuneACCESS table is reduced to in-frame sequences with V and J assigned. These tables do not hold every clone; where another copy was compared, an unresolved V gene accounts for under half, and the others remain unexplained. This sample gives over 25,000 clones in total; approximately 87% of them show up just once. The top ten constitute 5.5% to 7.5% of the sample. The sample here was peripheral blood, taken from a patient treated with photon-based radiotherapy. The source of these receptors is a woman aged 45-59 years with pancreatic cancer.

CDR3 sequence reads: CATKRGGTDTQYF. CDR3 sequence (DNA): TGTGCCACCAAGAGAGGAGGTACAGATACGCAGTATTTT. The V gene is TRBV15, the J gene TRBJ2-3; D perhaps matches TRBD2 (5 bases). Trimming stripped 7 bases from V and 3 bases from J, with 11 bases between. CDR3 length equals 13 residues. Germline assignment: CDR1 LNHNV and CDR2 YYDKDF (reference sequence).

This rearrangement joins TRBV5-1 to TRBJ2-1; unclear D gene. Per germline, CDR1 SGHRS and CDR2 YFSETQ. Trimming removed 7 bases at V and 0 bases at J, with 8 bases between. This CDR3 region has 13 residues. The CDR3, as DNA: TGCGCCAGCGCAAGTGGCTCCTACAATGAGCAGTTCTTC. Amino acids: CASASGSYNEQFF.

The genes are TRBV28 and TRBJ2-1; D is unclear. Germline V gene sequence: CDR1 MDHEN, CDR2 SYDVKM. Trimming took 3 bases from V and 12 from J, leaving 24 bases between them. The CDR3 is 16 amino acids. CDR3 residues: CASSLGFTKQSTGQFF. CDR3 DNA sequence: TGTGCCAGCAGTTTGGGCTTTACCAAACAAAGTACTGGGCAGTTCTTC.